The clone carrying this T cell receptor beta chain showed up many times. The antigen is undetermined. This specimen comes from a study of T cells in Graves' hyperthyroidism and ophthalmopathy. About the study: Peripheral blood was drawn at first diagnosis, prior to all treatment.

Study findings and constraints: It was a median approximately 6 months before onset that the model predicted ophthalmopathy.

It was RNA transcripts that yielded the amplified TCR beta CDR3 regions. The HTBI primer set was used in a first-round RT-PCR of the TCR CDR3. In TCRdb, the multiplex PCR reads were re-called with MiXCR into one record per CDR3 protein. The profile shows hundreds of thousands of distinct CDR3 sequences, 20% to 30% of them singletons. Graves' hyperthyroidism qualified as stable when ophthalmopathy did not progress within 18 months. Uncontrolled infections, other autoimmune diseases, pregnancy or lactation led to exclusion of patients. The germline V and J ends were trimmed by 4 bases and 5 bases, with 12 bases remaining between them. The CDR3 spans 14 residues. Per germline, CDR1 KGHSH and CDR2 LQKENI.

This TCR was sampled from a man in his fifties with Graves' hyperthyroidism. The sample taken for sequencing was blood. The chain has TRBV18 and TRBJ2-1; D gene ambiguous. The CDR3 loop reads CASSRDFLDNEQFF. The CDR3 DNA follows: TGTGCCAGCTCACGTGACTTTCTAGACAATGAGCAGTTCTTC.